Below are 22 T cell receptor beta chains sequenced from a single sample in a study of CD8+ T cells in alopecia areata. Treatment noted: oral pan-JAK inhibitor, 5-10 mg twice daily. RNA extraction was followed by reverse transcription into cDNA, which acted as the sequencing template. TCRdb keeps only in-frame clones here, not all; method: immunoSEQ multiplex PCR. The sample lists 150,000 to 200,000 clones; approximately 61% were seen once. The specimen comprised CD4+ T cells sorted from blood, sampled at week 24, from a patient treated with tofacitinib. Receptors originate from a human donor with alopecia areata.

Worth noting for this clone: The same CDR3 arises from other DNA sequences in this sample as well. The chain is built from TRBV29-1 and TRBJ2-2; unclear D gene. Germline V gives CDR1 SQVTM, CDR2 ANQGSEA. Trimming left V 5 bases short and J 2 bases short, with 3 bases between. The CDR3 length is 11 residues. The CDR3, as DNA: TGCAGCGTTACAAACACCGGGGAGCTGTTTTTT. Amino acid sequence: CSVTNTGELFF.

V is TRBV29-1 and J is TRBJ2-1, with 11 bases aligning to TRBD1. This CDR3 is 13 amino acids long. With 6 bases clipped from V and 10 bases from J, the junction kept 8 bases outside the gene matches. CDR1 is SQVTM, CDR2 ANQGSEA, per germline. The CDR3 sequence: CSVPGQGESEQFF. CDR3 bases: TGCAGCGTGCCGGGACAGGGGGAATCAGAGCAGTTCTTC.

As DNA, the CDR3 is TGCGCCAGCAGCTTGGGAGGGGTCGGCACAGATACGCAGTATTTT. Its translation is CASSLGGVGTDTQYF. This chain joins TRBV5-1 and TRBJ2-3, with D perhaps being TRBD1 or TRBD2 (5 bases each). The CDR3 is made up of 15 amino acids. CDR1 is SGHRS and CDR2 is YFSETQ in the germline V gene. V was trimmed by 0 bases and J by 1 base, leaving 9 bases between them.

The chain recombines TRBV29-1 with TRBJ2-7; the D gene is possibly TRBD2 (6 bases). V dropped 7 bases and J dropped 5 bases, with 18 bases sitting between them. Germline assignment: CDR1 SQVTM and CDR2 ANQGSEA. The CDR3 consists of 13 residues. The chain's CDR3 is CSAREGGWNEQYF. The DNA for the CDR3 is TGCAGCGCTCGAGAGGGAGGTTGGAACGAGCAGTACTTC.

The chain is built from TRBV4-3 and TRBJ2-1; 7 bases align to TRBD1. The CDR3 loop spans 14 amino acids. J gave up 7 bases and V 0 bases, and 3 bases lay outside the gene matches. The germline CDR1 and CDR2 sequences are LGHNA and YSLEER. The CDR3 DNA reads as TGCGCCAGCAGCCAAGAGAGCAGGGGGAATGAGCAGTTCTTC. Translated: CASSQESRGNEQFF.

The rearrangement links TRBV7-9 to TRBJ1-1; D is unresolved. Germline V lookup: CDR1 SEHNR, CDR2 FQNEAQ (reference sequence). Trimming left V 3 bases short and J 3 bases short, with 5 bases between. This CDR3 has 12 amino acids. The chain's CDR3 is CASSFKDTEAFF. CDR3 sequence (DNA): TGTGCCAGCAGCTTCAAGGACACTGAAGCTTTCTTT. Supplemented by reference TRBV7-9 and TRBJ1-1, the full variable domain reads DTGVSQNPRHKITKRGQNVTFRCDPISEHNRLYWYRQTLGQGPEFLTYFQNEAQLEKSRLLSDRFSAERPKGSFSTLEIQRTEQGDSAMYLCASSFKDTEAFFGQGTRLTVV.

The J gene is TRBJ1-2, the V gene TRBV25-1; D is unclear. Looked up from germline, CDR1 is MGHDK and CDR2 is SYGVNS. CDR3 size: 13 residues. Trimming took 5 bases from V and 6 from J, leaving 13 bases between them. The chain's CDR3 is CASSLTGKDGYTF. The CDR3 DNA sequence: TGTGCCAGCAGTTTGACCGGGAAAGATGGCTACACCTTC.

This sequence joins TRBV30 and TRBJ1-5, with D perhaps TRBD1 (5 bases). Germline V gene sequence: CDR1 GTSNPN, CDR2 SVGIG (reference sequence). With 4 bases removed from V and 4 bases from J, the gap between germline ends came to 11 bases. The CDR3 loop spans 13 amino acids. The CDR3 reads CAWNQGFNQPQHF. The CDR3 nucleotides read TGTGCCTGGAACCAGGGTTTTAATCAGCCCCAGCATTTT.

The V call is TRBV19, the J call TRBJ2-5, with D possibly being TRBD1 or TRBD2 (5 bases each). Between the trimmed V and J ends, which lost 10 bases and 5 bases, there was a span of 8 bases. CDR1 is LNHDA, CDR2 SQIVND, per germline (reference sequence). CDR3 length: 10 amino acids. The CDR3 DNA is TGTGCCACGGGACGGGAGACCCAGTACTTC. Its translation is CATGRETQYF.

V and J are TRBV6-5 and TRBJ2-1; no reliable D call. Germline lookup yields CDR1 MNHEY and CDR2 SVGAGI. The V and J ends lost 5 bases and 6 bases respectively, with 8 bases between them. This CDR3 is built from 12 residues. The CDR3 nucleotides read TGTGCCAGCAGTCCGAACGTCAATGAGCAGTTCTTC. It translates to CASSPNVNEQFF.

CDR3: CASSRDTANEKLFF. The CDR3 DNA is TGTGCCAGCAGCCGGGACACTGCTAATGAAAAACTGTTTTTT. The chain employs TRBV7-2 and TRBJ1-4; D may be TRBD1 (6 bases). Germline CDR1 reads SGHTA; CDR2 reads FQGNSA. V gave up 5 bases and J gave up 3 bases, with 10 bases separating them. This CDR3 is 14 amino acids long.

The chain couples TRBV4-1 to TRBJ1-1; D unclear. V lost 4 bases and J 0 bases, leaving 15 bases between the germline ends. Germline CDR1 and CDR2: MGHRA and YSYEKL. The CDR3 totals 16 residues. The CDR3 here is CASSPGRGGVNTEAFF. The CDR3 nucleotides are TGCGCCAGCAGCCCCGGGCGGGGTGGAGTGAACACTGAAGCTTTCTTT.

The V gene is TRBV11-2, the J gene TRBJ2-1; D might be TRBD2 (5 bases). V was pared by 1 base and J by 7 bases, with 20 bases between. CDR3 length: 17 amino acids. The germline CDR1 and CDR2 sequences are SGHAT and FQNNGV. The CDR3 DNA reads as TGTGCCAGCAGCTTAGCGGGTAGAGGGATCCAGTGGAATGAGCAGTTCTTC. This encodes CASSLAGRGIQWNEQFF.

The chain carries TRBV4-1 and TRBJ1-5, with 8 bases aligning to TRBD1. J was trimmed by 7 bases and V by 4 bases; bases with no gene match: 9. CDR3 length: 15 residues. Germline CDR1 is MGHRA and CDR2 is YSYEKL. The CDR3 here is CASSPQTGEGQPQHF. The CDR3 DNA follows: TGCGCCAGCAGCCCTCAGACAGGGGAGGGACAGCCCCAGCATTTT.

This rearrangement joins TRBV29-1 to TRBJ2-3, with TRBD2 identical over 7 bases. V shed 6 bases, J shed 2 bases, and the junction held 5 bases outside the gene matches. The length of the CDR3 is 13 residues. Germline V CDR1 and CDR2: SQVTM, ANQGSEA. DNA for the CDR3: TGCAGCGTCCGGGGGGAGGTCACAGATACGCAGTATTTT. It yields the protein CSVRGEVTDTQYF.

The chain is built from TRBV6-1 and TRBJ2-5; 9 bases map to TRBD2. The CDR3 length is 18 residues. CDR1 is MNHNS and CDR2 is SASEGT in the germline V gene. The V gene end was trimmed by 4 bases and the J gene end by 2 bases; junction bases not matched to a gene: 14. The CDR3 bases are TGTGCCAGCAGTGTCGGGGTGCGGGGGGGCCGTAGGCAAGAGACCCAGTACTTC. It specifies CASSVGVRGGRRQETQYF.

Only a few counts were recorded for this clone. The chain couples TRBV6-5 to TRBJ2-7, with 8 bases matching TRBD2. The CDR3 has 14 residues. Trimming removed 5 bases from V and 3 bases from J; junction bases left unmatched: 6. CDR1 and CDR2 from the germline V gene are MNHEY and SVGAGI. The CDR3 spells CASSTGTSFYEQYF. CDR3 DNA sequence: TGTGCCAGCAGTACCGGGACTAGTTTCTACGAGCAGTACTTC.

The gene calls are TRBV30 and TRBJ1-6, with TRBD1 as a possible D gene (6 bases). This CDR3 has 13 amino acids. Germline assignment: CDR1 GTSNPN and CDR2 SVGIG (reference sequence). Trimming pared 3 bases from V and 7 bases from J, leaving 10 bases between. The DNA for the CDR3 is TGTGCCTGGAGCAGACAGGAAAATTCACCCCTCCACTTT. This codes for CAWSRQENSPLHF.

This clone was recorded a few times. The rearrangement uses TRBV29-1 and TRBJ2-1; D unresolved. This CDR3 has 12 residues. Germline CDR1 and CDR2: SQVTM and ANQGSEA. Trimming stripped 4 bases from V and 6 bases from J, with 10 bases between. CDR3 loop: CSVVFLGNEQFF. The CDR3 DNA sequence: TGCAGCGTTGTATTCCTCGGCAATGAGCAGTTCTTC.

This clone was picked up a small number of times. The rearrangement joins TRBV12-5 to TRBJ1-1; a weak D match, TRBD1 (5 bases). Trimming shortened V by 4 bases and J by 3 bases, and 12 bases separated the two germline ends. The CDR3 is 14 residues long. In germline, CDR1 is LGHNT, CDR2 FRNRAP. CDR3 region: CASGYDGGYTEAFF. In DNA, the CDR3 is TGTGCTAGTGGTTATGACGGGGGATACACTGAAGCTTTCTTT.

This clone was found a few times. This sequence joins TRBV7-2 and TRBJ2-7, with D perhaps matching TRBD1 (7 bases). V lost 7 bases to trimming and J lost 0 bases, with 19 bases between them. In germline, CDR1 is SGHTA, CDR2 FQGNSA. This CDR3 comprises 16 residues. Written as DNA, the CDR3 is TGTGCCAGCACCCTAGCGACGGACAGGAGCTCCTACGAGCAGTACTTC. As protein: CASTLATDRSSYEQYF.

The CDR3 region has the DNA TGTGCCTGGACCAACGGAGGTAGCGGGGGCAATGAGCAGTTCTTC. Amino acid sequence: CAWTNGGSGGNEQFF. This rearrangement joins TRBV30 to TRBJ2-1; 9 bases line up with TRBD2. Germline CDR1 reads GTSNPN; CDR2 reads SVGIG (reference sequence). The CDR3 is made up of 15 amino acids. Trimming cost V 4 bases and J 6 bases; bases outside gene matches: 10.